These 31 T cell receptor beta chains were sequenced from one sample in a study of shared clonotypes between healthy human individuals. Repertoires were generated with immunoSEQ multiplex PCR, while TCRdb's copy carries only in-frame clones and drops some. This sample has about 1 million clones, with about 84% found just once. The sequenced sample consisted of memory CD4+ T cells from PBMCs. Subset specified: CD45RA-negative fraction. These TCRs come from a man younger than 35 in good health. Some clones in this sample may be carry-over from other donors' samples.

This chain uses TRBV15 with TRBJ1-1, with TRBD1 matching 8 bases. The CDR3 has 13 amino acids. CDR1 is LNHNV and CDR2 is YYDKDF in the germline V gene (reference sequence). The V gene end was trimmed by 6 bases and the J gene end by 4 bases; junction bases not matched to a gene: 4. CDR3 sequence: CATRQGVGTEAFF. The CDR3 nucleotides read TGTGCCACCAGACAGGGGGTTGGCACTGAAGCTTTCTTT.

V gene TRBV19 combines with J gene TRBJ2-7, with 9 bases identical to TRBD1. CDR3 length: 14 amino acids. Trimming at V came to 6 bases and at J to 6 bases, leaving 9 bases not matched to a gene. Germline assignment: CDR1 LNHDA and CDR2 SQIVND (reference sequence). DNA for the CDR3: TGTGCCAGTAGGAGCGGGGACAGGGATGTCGAGCAGTACTTC. Amino acids: CASRSGDRDVEQYF. The full variable domain, with the rest looked up from reference TRBV19 and TRBJ2-7, is DGGITQSPKYLFRKEGQNVTLSCEQNLNHDAMYWYRQDPGQGLRLIYYSQIVNDFQKGDIAEGYSVSREKKESFPLTVTSAQKNPTAFYLCASRSGDRDVEQYFGPGTRLTVT.

This clone has more than one count but fewer than ten. At the DNA level, this CDR3 is encoded by other sequences in the same sample as well. The rearrangement uses TRBV6-1 and TRBJ1-5; D not resolved. In germline, CDR1 is MNHNS, CDR2 SASEGT. The germline V and J ends were trimmed by 1 base and 0 bases, with 4 bases remaining between them. The CDR3 loop spans 14 amino acids. The CDR3 DNA reads as TGTGCCAGCAGTGAAGAGTATAGCAATCAGCCCCAGCATTTT. It encodes CASSEEYSNQPQHF.

V usage is TRBV28 and J usage is TRBJ2-3; D may be TRBD2 (6 bases). Trimming stripped 6 bases from V and 4 bases from J, with 11 bases between. Germline CDR1 is MDHEN and CDR2 is SYDVKM. The CDR3 sequence is 13 residues long. In DNA, the CDR3 is TGTGCCAGCAGCCCGGGGAGGCCAGATACGCAGTATTTT. Translation: CASSPGRPDTQYF.

The chain uses TRBV13 and TRBJ1-1; the match to TRBD1 covers 8 bases. The germline gives CDR1 PRHDT, CDR2 FYEKMQ (reference sequence). The trim removed 3 bases at V and 7 bases at J, leaving 4 bases unmatched. The CDR3 runs 13 residues. CDR3 coding DNA: TGTGCCAGCAGCTTGCAGGGGGCAGGTGAAGCTTTCTTT. Amino acid sequence: CASSLQGAGEAFF.

This clone was recorded many times. The chain has TRBV19 and TRBJ2-1; the D call may be TRBD1 or TRBD2 (6 bases each). The ends were cut back, 5 bases at V and 9 bases at J, with 14 bases in the middle. This CDR3 contains 13 residues. CDR1 and CDR2 from the germline V gene are LNHDA and SQIVND (reference sequence). CDR3 amino acids: CASSSGDKPEQFF. The CDR3 DNA is TGTGCCAGTAGTTCGGGGGACAAACCTGAGCAGTTCTTC.

This chain uses TRBV4-1 with TRBJ2-1; D ambiguous. The V and J ends lost 0 bases and 0 bases respectively, with 12 bases between them. Germline V gives CDR1 MGHRA, CDR2 YSYEKL. The CDR3 has 17 amino acids. The CDR3 nucleotides are TGCGCCAGCAGCCAAGATCTGCCGAGCCACTCCTACAATGAGCAGTTCTTC. As protein: CASSQDLPSHSYNEQFF.

CDR3 residues: CATQTGTGNLDTQYF. The DNA of the CDR3 is TGTGCCACTCAAACCGGGACAGGGAATCTAGATACGCAGTATTTT. The chain joins TRBV27 to TRBJ2-3, with 9 bases lining up with TRBD1. V shed 10 bases and J 5 bases; nucleotides not matched to a gene: 13. Germline CDR1 MNHEY, CDR2 SMNVEV (reference sequence). The CDR3 length is 15 residues.

CDR3 sequence: CASSISTSANNEQFF. The CDR3 bases are TGTGCCAGTAGTATCAGTACTAGCGCCAACAATGAGCAGTTCTTC. The rearrangement links TRBV19 to TRBJ2-1; 7 bases fit TRBD2. Germline trimming cut 3 bases from V and 5 bases from J; bases unmatched to any gene: 7. Germline CDR1 reads LNHDA; CDR2 reads SQIVND (reference sequence). The CDR3 contains 15 residues.

V usage is TRBV7-6 and J usage is TRBJ2-5, with 7 bases identical to TRBD2. V lost 5 bases and J lost 4; bases outside the gene matches: 10. Germline V gene sequence: CDR1 SGHVS, CDR2 FNYEAQ. The CDR3 length is 15 residues. For the CDR3, the DNA is TGTGCCAGCAGCAGCCCCGCGGGAGATGGAGAGACCCAGTACTTC. This gives the protein CASSSPAGDGETQYF.

This rearrangement joins TRBV5-4 to TRBJ1-4, with TRBD1 as a possible D gene (5 bases). Germline CDR1 reads SGHNT; CDR2 reads YYREEE (reference sequence). This CDR3 comprises 14 residues. V was clipped by 0 bases and J by 6 bases, with 9 bases between them. CDR3: CASSLEGGDEKLFF. CDR3 sequence (DNA): TGTGCCAGCAGCTTGGAGGGAGGGGATGAAAAACTGTTTTTT.

The genes are TRBV5-1 and TRBJ2-7; either TRBD1 or TRBD2 may fit D (5 bases each). This CDR3 is 14 amino acids long. Looked up from germline, CDR1 is SGHRS and CDR2 is YFSETQ. V lost 4 bases to trimming and J lost 3 bases, with 14 bases between them. The CDR3 nucleotides read TGCGCCAGCAGCATTAGCGAGGGGAACTACGAGCAGTACTTC. Translated: CASSISEGNYEQYF.

This clone was detected only a few times. The chain uses TRBV19 and TRBJ1-5; D gene ambiguous. Germline CDR1 LNHDA, CDR2 SQIVND (reference sequence). The V and J ends lost 7 bases and 7 bases respectively, with 20 bases between them. The length of the CDR3 is 15 residues. The CDR3 loop is CASIPGSGSVQPQHF. CDR3 DNA sequence: TGTGCCAGTATCCCGGGTAGTGGTTCGGTACAGCCCCAGCATTTT.

The V call is TRBV28, the J call TRBJ1-1; 7 bases are shared with TRBD1. The germline V gene encodes CDR1 MDHEN and CDR2 SYDVKM. V was clipped by 8 bases and J by 6 bases; unmatched bases: 9. This CDR3 is 13 amino acids long. CDR3 loop: CASGLGGASEAFF. CDR3 sequence (DNA): TGTGCCAGCGGCTTAGGGGGCGCCTCTGAAGCTTTCTTT.

For the CDR3, the DNA is TGTGCCAGCCAGAGTACCGGGACTGAAAGGGGAGAGACCCAGTACTTC. Translating gives CASQSTGTERGETQYF. The chain carries TRBV27 and TRBJ2-5, with D perhaps TRBD2 (6 bases). V dropped 8 bases and J dropped 4 bases, with 23 bases sitting between them. CDR1 is MNHEY, CDR2 SMNVEV, per germline (reference sequence). The CDR3 is made up of 16 amino acids.

The chain couples TRBV2 to TRBJ2-5; TRBD2 matches at 8 bases. This CDR3 is 15 amino acids long. Trimming at V came to 7 bases and at J to 2 bases, leaving 9 bases not matched to a gene. From germline, CDR1 is SNHLY and CDR2 FYNNEI. The CDR3 here is CASTRNGRGQETQYF. As DNA, the CDR3 is TGTGCCAGCACCCGGAACGGGAGGGGACAAGAGACCCAGTACTTC.

The chain is built from TRBV2 and TRBJ1-2; D might be TRBD1 (5 bases). V lost 5 bases and J lost 8, with 12 bases in between. CDR1 SNHLY and CDR2 FYNNEI come from the germline V gene. The CDR3 sequence is 12 residues long. The DNA of the CDR3 is TGTGCCAGCAGTCCGGACCGGGGGGGCTACACCTTC. It translates to CASSPDRGGYTF.

The chain employs TRBV7-6 and TRBJ1-5, with unresolved D. Per the germline V gene, CDR1 is SGHVS and CDR2 is FNYEAQ. This CDR3 spans 16 amino acids. Trimming removed 3 bases from V and 4 bases from J, with 16 bases in between. The CDR3 DNA reads as TGTGCCAGCAGCTTCCCCCTGGGCTACGGGAATCAGCCCCAGCATTTT. Translation: CASSFPLGYGNQPQHF.

The chain is built from TRBV9 and TRBJ2-7; TRBD1 might be the D (7 bases). Germline V gene data show CDR1 as SGDLS and CDR2 as YYNGEE. Trimming pared 0 bases from V and 2 bases from J, leaving 18 bases between. This CDR3 is built from 17 residues. CDR3 DNA: TGTGCCAGCAGCGTAGGGGTGGGCAGGGGGGCTCCCTACGAGCAGTACTTC. This sequence encodes CASSVGVGRGAPYEQYF.

The V gene is TRBV5-1, the J gene TRBJ2-7, with D possibly being TRBD2 (6 bases). Germline V CDR1 and CDR2: SGHRS, YFSETQ. This CDR3 is 15 amino acids long. V lost 4 bases to trimming and J lost 7 bases, with 21 bases between them. CDR3 bases: TGCGCCAGCAGCCCTTGGCCGGGGAGGAATGGGGAGCAGTACTTC. Translated, it gives CASSPWPGRNGEQYF.

This clone is a singleton in its sample. Other DNA sequences in the sample encode the same CDR3. The chain carries TRBV28 and TRBJ1-1; D remains unclear. Germline V gene sequence: CDR1 MDHEN, CDR2 SYDVKM. The CDR3 is 12 amino acids. V lost 6 bases and J lost 0, with 5 bases in between. The CDR3 DNA reads as TGTGCCAGCAGGGAAATGAACACTGAAGCTTTCTTT. Translation gives CASREMNTEAFF.

The chain links TRBV5-4 to TRBJ2-1, with 11 bases fitting TRBD2. CDR3 length: 15 residues. The trim removed 4 bases at V and 7 bases at J, leaving 7 bases unmatched. The germline CDR1 and CDR2 sequences are SGHNT and YYREEE (reference sequence). The CDR3 is CASSTQLAGDNEQFF. CDR3 DNA: TGTGCCAGCAGCACCCAACTAGCGGGAGATAATGAGCAGTTCTTC.

This sequence joins TRBV27 and TRBJ1-2, with D possibly being TRBD1 (6 bases). The germline V gene has CDR1 MNHEY and CDR2 SMNVEV (reference sequence). Trimming removed 5 bases at V and 5 bases at J, with 18 bases between. This CDR3 comprises 15 residues. The DNA for the CDR3 is TGTGCCAGCAGTACACTACAGGGACCAATTTATGGCTACACCTTC. Its protein product is CASSTLQGPIYGYTF.

The rearrangement links TRBV18 to TRBJ2-3; D is uncertain. V lost 0 bases and J 5 bases, leaving 6 bases between the germline ends. The length of the CDR3 is 13 residues. CDR1 KGHSH and CDR2 LQKENI come from the germline V gene. The CDR3 DNA follows: TGTGCCAGCTCACCACCGACCCTAGATACGCAGTATTTT. It is translated as CASSPPTLDTQYF.

The chain joins TRBV9 to TRBJ1-1, with TRBD1 matching over 9 bases. The CDR3 has 16 residues. Germline loops: CDR1 SGDLS, CDR2 YYNGEE. The J segment lost 1 base and the V segment lost 3 bases, leaving 7 bases of the junction unmatched. The chain's CDR3 is CASSAGTGIGNTEAFF. For the CDR3, the DNA is TGTGCCAGCAGCGCGGGGACAGGGATAGGGAACACTGAAGCTTTCTTT.

The J gene is TRBJ2-7, the V gene TRBV27, with TRBD1 as a possible D gene (6 bases). Trimming took off 4 bases at V and 5 bases at J, with 15 bases between the two ends. Per germline, CDR1 MNHEY and CDR2 SMNVEV (reference sequence). The CDR3 length is 14 residues. The CDR3 loop is CASSYKQGGHEQYF. CDR3 coding DNA: TGTGCCAGCAGTTATAAACAGGGTGGCCACGAGCAGTACTTC.

To note about this clone: The germline gene is not matched at one end of the junction; a read error may be the cause. The chain couples TRBV5-4 to TRBJ2-5, with 7 bases lining up with TRBD2. The length of the CDR3 is 15 residues. Germline lookup yields CDR1 SGHNT and CDR2 YYREEE (reference sequence). CDR3 nucleotide sequence: TGTGCCAGCAACTTGGGTAGCGGGTTCCAAGAGACCCAGTACTTC. It specifies CASNLGSGFQETQYF.

This clone was seen only a few times. The rearrangement links TRBV19 to TRBJ2-2, with 9 bases aligning to TRBD1. The CDR3 loop spans 16 amino acids. Unmatched junction bases numbered 2, after V lost 3 bases and J lost 0 bases. Looked up from germline, CDR1 is LNHDA and CDR2 is SQIVND (reference sequence). The CDR3 here is CASSIGQGSNTGELFF. The CDR3 bases are TGTGCCAGTAGTATCGGACAGGGGTCGAACACCGGGGAGCTGTTTTTT.

The V gene is TRBV18, the J gene TRBJ2-5; tentative D call: TRBD2 (6 bases). With 3 bases removed from V and 3 bases from J, the gap between germline ends came to 11 bases. Germline V gene lookup returns CDR1 KGHSH and CDR2 LQKENI. The length of the CDR3 is 14 residues. The CDR3 region has the DNA TGTGCCAGCTCACCTCAGCGGGTCGAAGAGACCCAGTACTTC. This gives the protein CASSPQRVEETQYF.

The V and J genes are TRBV2 and TRBJ2-7, with D hard to call. This CDR3 is 15 amino acids long. Germline CDR1 SNHLY, CDR2 FYNNEI. V was clipped by 7 bases and J by 0 bases, with 16 bases between them. The CDR3 region has the DNA TGTGCCAGCACCGACTCGAGACGCAGCTCCTACGAGCAGTACTTC. Its translation is CASTDSRRSSYEQYF.

The gene calls are TRBV7-8 and TRBJ2-7; D call uncertain. CDR1 is SGHVS, CDR2 FQNEAQ, per germline. This CDR3 has 14 residues. V was trimmed by 5 bases and J by 4 bases, leaving 15 bases between them. The CDR3 region is CASSPREVRYEQYF. The CDR3, as DNA: TGTGCCAGCAGCCCCCGCGAGGTACGGTACGAGCAGTACTTC.